A single sample is the source of the 11 T cell receptor beta chains below, sequenced in a study of blood T cell repertoires in COVID-19. Sequencing was performed with immunoSEQ multiplex PCR; in TCRdb, only in-frame clones are kept and a portion is missing. Of 200,000 to 300,000 clones detected, about 91% appear once; the ten largest clones hold roughly 6%. The sample taken for sequencing was peripheral blood. The receptors were sampled from a woman aged 25 to 39 with COVID-19, enrolled during active disease.

V and J are TRBV24-1 and TRBJ2-5, with a tentative D call TRBD2 (5 bases). The CDR3 contains 13 residues. CDR1 KGHDR and CDR2 SFDVKD come from the germline V gene. V was cut by 5 bases and J by 6 bases, with 12 bases left in between. CDR3 loop: CATSAPGTQTQYF. For the CDR3, the DNA is TGTGCCACCAGTGCTCCGGGAACGCAGACCCAGTACTTC.

V is TRBV5-1 and J is TRBJ2-7; D is uncertain. The germline V gene has CDR1 SGHRS and CDR2 YFSETQ. There are 13 residues in the CDR3. The ends were cut back, 0 bases at V and 0 bases at J, with 4 bases in the middle. CDR3 loop: CASSLEYSYEQYF. Here the CDR3 DNA reads TGCGCCAGCAGCTTGGAATACTCCTACGAGCAGTACTTC.

This clone showed up just once. V and J are TRBV13 and TRBJ1-5; 7 bases are shared with TRBD1. The CDR3 runs to 15 residues. Germline-derived CDR1 and CDR2 are PRHDT and FYEKMQ (reference sequence). Unmatched junction bases numbered 2, after V lost 3 bases and J lost 0 bases. In DNA, the CDR3 is TGTGCCAGCAGCTTCGGGACAGATAGCAATCAGCCCCAGCATTTT. It specifies CASSFGTDSNQPQHF. Full variable domain (outside the CDR3, taken from reference TRBV13 and TRBJ1-5): AAGVIQSPRHLIKEKRETATLKCYPIPRHDTVYWYQQGPGQDPQFLISFYEKMQSDKGSIPDRFSAQQFSDYHSELNMSSLELGDSALYFCASSFGTDSNQPQHFGDGTRLSIL.

The J gene is TRBJ2-7, the V gene TRBV28, with 9 bases lining up with TRBD2. Germline values: CDR1 MDHEN, CDR2 SYDVKM. The trim removed 2 bases at V and 1 base at J, leaving 0 bases unmatched. The length of the CDR3 is 14 residues. CDR3 amino acids: CASSLSGRSYEQYF. The CDR3 nucleotides read TGTGCCAGCAGTTTAAGCGGGAGGTCCTACGAGCAGTACTTC.

V usage is TRBV10-3 and J usage is TRBJ2-5, with D maybe TRBD2 (5 bases). The V gene lost 3 bases and the J gene lost 1 base, with 15 bases spanning the gap. The CDR3 has 16 amino acids. Germline V gives CDR1 ENHRY, CDR2 SYGVKD. This chain's CDR3 is CAISEGGRVSQETQYF. Here the CDR3 DNA reads TGTGCCATCAGTGAAGGAGGCCGAGTAAGCCAAGAGACCCAGTACTTC.

The chain couples TRBV28 to TRBJ2-4, with no clear D. V was pared by 1 base and J by 13 bases, with 11 bases between. From germline, CDR1 is MDHEN and CDR2 SYDVKM. The CDR3 has 12 amino acids. The CDR3 is CASSLYGRRQYF. As DNA, the CDR3 is TGTGCCAGCAGTTTATATGGCAGGCGACAGTACTTC.

This chain connects TRBV27 to TRBJ2-1, with D maybe TRBD2 (6 bases). Per the germline V gene, CDR1 is MNHEY and CDR2 is SMNVEV (reference sequence). V was shortened by 5 bases and J by 6 bases, with 17 bases between the two germline ends. There are 15 residues in the CDR3. The CDR3 spells CASSGRDSTSNEQFF. For the CDR3, the DNA is TGTGCCAGCAGTGGACGGGACTCCACTTCCAATGAGCAGTTCTTC.

The chain links TRBV11-3 to TRBJ1-1, with D unresolved. The CDR3 length is 13 residues. CDR1 SGHNT and CDR2 YENEEA come from the germline V gene. Between the trimmed V and J ends, which lost 7 bases and 6 bases, there was a span of 15 bases. The CDR3 is CASTAVRSSEAFF. The CDR3 DNA reads TGTGCCAGCACCGCAGTCCGATCTTCTGAAGCTTTCTTT. Variable domain in full (rest from reference TRBV11-3 and TRBJ1-1): EAGVVQSPRYKIIEKKQPVAFWCNPISGHNTLYWYLQNLGQGPELLIRYENEEAVDDSQLPKDRFSAERLKGVDSTLKIQPAELGDSAVYLCASTAVRSSEAFFGQGTRLTVV.

The chain combines TRBV7-2 with TRBJ2-2; 9 bases match TRBD1. The CDR3 is 13 amino acids. Germline loops: CDR1 SGHTA, CDR2 FQGNSA. Here the CDR3 reads CILGTGTTGELFF. The CDR3 DNA is TGTATTTTGGGGACAGGGACCACCGGGGAGCTGTTTTTT.

This chain joins TRBV9 and TRBJ2-5; D might be TRBD1 (6 bases). Germline assignment: CDR1 SGDLS and CDR2 YYNGEE. This CDR3 comprises 16 residues. V was clipped by 3 bases and J by 3 bases, with 18 bases between them. DNA for the CDR3: TGTGCCAGCAGCGAAAGGACAGTTTTGGGGAAAGAGACCCAGTACTTC. Translating it yields CASSERTVLGKETQYF.

The chain combines TRBV4-3 with TRBJ2-3, with D hard to call. The length of the CDR3 is 12 residues. Trimming shortened V by 3 bases and J by 12 bases, and 13 bases separated the two germline ends. Germline lookup yields CDR1 LGHNA and CDR2 YSLEER. CDR3 in DNA: TGCGCCAGCAGCCAGGAGACCGGAAAACAGTATTTT. It translates to CASSQETGKQYF.